This is a list of T cell receptor beta chains from one sample in a study of graft-versus-host responses after intestinal transplantation. Antigen specificity for these receptors is unknown. Generated by immunoSEQ multiplex PCR, the TCRdb table keeps only in-frame clones and is missing some. The sample yields about 120,000 clones, approximately 94% seen once. This sample comprised unstimulated CD4+ T cells sorted from spleen or lymph node cells, obtained before transplant. These receptor sequences come from a human donor who was the organ donor for an intestinal transplant. CDR3s include the opening cysteine and the closing phenylalanine or tryptophan. D genes are given only for firm matches. Clone size, where shown, is once, few, many, or a class for clones that have expanded.

J gene,D gene,clone size,V gene,CDR3 length,CDR3 protein,CDR3 DNA
TRBJ2-2,TRBD2,NA,TRBV2,16,CASSSSGLENTGELFF,TGTGCCAGCAGCTCCTCCGGACTAGAGAACACCGGGGAGCTGTTTTTT
TRBJ2-2,NA,NA,TRBV6-6,12,CAIHGNTGELFF,TGTGCCATCCACGGTAACACCGGGGAGCTGTTTTTT
TRBJ2-1,NA,NA,TRBV20-1,11,CSARWGHEQFF,TGCAGTGCTAGATGGGGCCATGAGCAGTTCTTC
TRBJ2-1,NA,NA,TRBV19,16,CASSIRGYIRYNEQFF,TGTGCCAGTAGTATACGGGGCTATATAAGGTACAATGAGCAGTTCTTC
TRBJ1-5,NA,NA,TRBV19,13,CASEHEPHQPQHF,TGTGCCAGCGAGCACGAACCCCATCAGCCCCAGCATTTT
TRBJ2-7,NA,NA,TRBV19,16,CASSGVGQKNIYEQYF,TGTGCCAGTAGTGGGGTGGGTCAGAAGAATATCTACGAGCAGTACTTC
TRBJ1-1,TRBD1,NA,TRBV19,14,CASSVGTGGTEAFF,TGTGCCAGTAGTGTTGGGACAGGGGGGACTGAAGCTTTCTTT
TRBJ2-6,NA,NA,TRBV6-5,14,CASSYSRGANVLTF,TGTGCCAGCAGTTACTCGAGGGGGGCCAACGTCCTGACTTTC
TRBJ2-3,NA,NA,TRBV6-1,11,CASRILATQYF,TGTGCCAGCAGGATACTCGCTACGCAGTATTTT
TRBJ2-3,NA,NA,TRBV7-3,13,CASSAGTGDTQYF,TGTGCCAGCAGCGCGGGAACGGGAGATACGCAGTATTTT
TRBJ1-5,TRBD1,NA,TRBV15,18,CATSRDLGTVLGNQPQHF,TGTGCCACCAGCAGAGACCTGGGGACAGTCCTTGGCAATCAGCCCCAGCATTTT
TRBJ2-5,TRBD1,NA,TRBV19,14,CASSKGTGKETQYF,TGTGCCAGTAGTAAGGGGACAGGGAAAGAGACCCAGTACTTC
TRBJ2-3,NA,NA,TRBV6-5,15,CASSYSIRGTDTQYF,TGTGCCAGCAGTTACTCGATCCGCGGCACAGATACGCAGTATTTT
TRBJ2-2,TRBD2,NA,TRBV5-6,16,CASSLLAGGKTGELFF,TGTGCCAGCAGCCTGCTAGCGGGAGGAAAGACCGGGGAGCTGTTTTTT
TRBJ2-1,TRBD2,NA,TRBV6-5,12,CASSRGLPEQFF,TGTGCCAGCAGTCGGGGACTACCCGAGCAGTTCTTC
TRBJ1-2,NA,NA,TRBV18,15,CASSPAVQGTYGYTF,TGTGCCAGCTCACCAGCAGTCCAGGGCACTTATGGCTACACCTTC
TRBJ1-1,NA,NA,TRBV19,16,CASSIRDDVRNTEAFF,TGTGCCAGTAGTATAAGGGACGACGTCAGGAACACTGAAGCTTTCTTT
TRBJ2-7,NA,NA,TRBV2,12,CASRDRAYEQYF,TGTGCCAGCAGGGACAGAGCCTACGAGCAGTACTTC
TRBJ1-1,NA,NA,TRBV19,13,CASSTRGYTEAFF,TGTGCCAGTAGTACTCGAGGATACACTGAAGCTTTCTTT
TRBJ1-2,NA,NA,TRBV10-3,14,CAISESQGEYGYTF,TGTGCCATCAGTGAGTCACAGGGAGAATATGGCTACACCTTC
TRBJ2-1,TRBD2,NA,TRBV7-8,15,CASSPGTSGRGEQFF,TGTGCCAGCAGCCCAGGGACTAGCGGGAGGGGTGAGCAGTTCTTC
TRBJ1-5,NA,NA,TRBV6-5,13,CASCTYSNQPQHF,TGTGCCAGCTGTACATATAGCAATCAGCCCCAGCATTTT
TRBJ2-5,NA,NA,TRBV6-5,13,CASSYLRGETQYF,TGTGCCAGCAGTTATTTACGGGGGGAGACCCAGTACTTC
TRBJ2-3,NA,NA,TRBV15,14,CATSRDVVTDTQYF,TGTGCCACCAGCAGAGACGTGGTCACAGATACGCAGTATTTT
TRBJ2-1,NA,NA,TRBV7-2,13,CASSQTLANEQFF,TGTGCCAGCAGCCAAACCCTAGCTAATGAGCAGTTCTTC
TRBJ1-1,NA,NA,TRBV6-1,15,CASSSLDRRYTEAFF,TGTGCCAGCAGTTCACTAGACAGGAGATACACTGAAGCTTTCTTT
TRBJ1-2,NA,once,TRBV7-2,13,CASSPTHRDGYTF,TGTGCCAGCAGCCCCACGCACAGGGATGGCTACACCTTC
TRBJ1-5,NA,NA,TRBV27,16,CASSLWAEAGNQPQHF,TGTGCCAGCAGTTTATGGGCGGAGGCTGGAAATCAGCCCCAGCATTTT
TRBJ2-1,TRBD1,NA,TRBV7-2,13,CASSRDRDGEQFF,TGTGCCAGCAGCAGAGACAGGGACGGTGAGCAGTTCTTC
TRBJ2-3,TRBD2,NA,TRBV2,17,CASSDLRREVLSDTQYF,TGTGCCAGCAGTGACCTGAGGCGGGAGGTATTATCAGATACGCAGTATTTT
TRBJ1-2,NA,NA,TRBV19,16,CASRTRSRATGYGYTF,TGTGCCAGTAGGACCCGTAGCAGGGCCACCGGCTATGGCTACACCTTC
TRBJ2-3,TRBD2,NA,TRBV9,16,CASSGGLAGVTDTQYF,TGTGCCAGCAGCGGGGGACTAGCGGGAGTGACAGATACGCAGTATTTT
TRBJ1-5,NA,NA,TRBV30,13,CAWSADSNQPQHF,TGTGCCTGGAGTGCAGATAGCAATCAGCCCCAGCATTTT
TRBJ1-4,NA,NA,TRBV11-2,16,CASSLDWGVAGEKLFF,TGTGCCAGCAGCTTAGACTGGGGAGTCGCCGGCGAAAAACTGTTTTTT
TRBJ1-4,NA,NA,TRBV28,13,CASSFRANEKLFF,TGTGCCAGCAGTTTTAGGGCTAATGAAAAACTGTTTTTT
TRBJ1-1,NA,NA,TRBV29-1,13,CSVVQGGNTEAFF,TGCAGCGTGGTACAGGGAGGGAACACTGAAGCTTTCTTT